Listed below are T cell receptor beta chains from one sample, sequenced in a study of cytomegalovirus exposure and HLA in healthy donors. Sequenced by immunoSEQ multiplex PCR; TCRdb stores in-frame clones only, minus some. The top ten hold over 2% of the sample, which has about 110,000 clones, around 81% seen once. Input material: PBMCs. Receptors were obtained from a woman aged 30 to 39 in good health and CMV-seronegative. Both conserved end residues are part of each CDR3. D genes are given only for firm matches. Clone size appears in some rows only: once, few, many, or a class for an expanded clone.

TRBJ2-7 TRBV5-5 TRBD1 few CASSLYGTGGYEQYF TGTGCCAGCAGCTTGTACGGAACAGGGGGCTACGAGCAGTACTTC
TRBJ2-7 TRBV28 TRBD2 - CASSTPSGTSGYEQYF TGTGCCAGCAGTACCCCCTCCGGGACTAGCGGATACGAGCAGTACTTC
TRBJ1-4 TRBV18 - - CASSPQGATNEKLFF TGTGCCAGCTCACCCCAGGGTGCAACTAATGAAAAACTGTTTTTT
TRBJ2-3 TRBV15 - - CATSRAYGSTDTQYF TGTGCCACCAGCAGAGCTTATGGCAGCACAGATACGCAGTATTTT
TRBJ2-1 TRBV9 TRBD2 - CATASGTSGINEQFF TGTGCCACAGCCTCCGGGACTAGCGGGATCAATGAGCAGTTCTTC
TRBJ2-7 TRBV4-2 TRBD2 once CASSQDVAGGNYEQYF TGTGCCAGCAGCCAAGATGTGGCGGGAGGGAATTACGAGCAGTACTTC
TRBJ2-3 TRBV5-1 - - CASSSQGWTDTQYF TGCGCCAGCAGCTCACAGGGCTGGACAGATACGCAGTATTTT
TRBJ2-3 TRBV5-1 TRBD2 - CASSWAGLAGLGTDTQYF TGCGCCAGCAGCTGGGCGGGACTAGCGGGATTGGGCACAGATACGCAGTATTTT
TRBJ2-1 TRBV10-3 - - CAIRGNNEQFF TGTGCCATCCGGGGGAACAATGAGCAGTTCTTC
TRBJ2-7 TRBV7-2 - - CASSRLGPEQYF TGTGCCAGCAGCCGCCTAGGTCCCGAGCAGTACTTC
TRBJ2-7 TRBV6-1 - - CASSDAGDLGRYEQYF TGTGCCAGCAGTGACGCAGGGGACCTCGGAAGGTACGAGCAGTACTTC
TRBJ2-2 TRBV7-9 TRBD2 - CASSSPSGETSTGELFF TGTGCCAGCAGCTCCCCTAGCGGGGAAACAAGCACCGGGGAGCTGTTTTTT
TRBJ2-7 TRBV7-9 - - CASSLASGSSYEQYF TGTGCCAGCAGCTTAGCCTCCGGGAGCTCCTACGAGCAGTACTTC
TRBJ2-1 TRBV9 - - CASSLGLLDYNEQFF TGTGCCAGCTCGCTAGGACTGCTCGACTACAATGAGCAGTTCTTC
TRBJ2-7 TRBV6-6 TRBD2 - CASTTSGSHEQYF TGTGCCAGCACGACTAGCGGGAGCCACGAGCAGTACTTC